A selection of T cell receptor beta chains follows, all from one sample in a study of blood T cell repertoires in COVID-19. Libraries were prepared by immunoSEQ multiplex PCR; TCRdb keeps only in-frame clonotypes and omits some of them. The table has 130,000 to 150,000 clones, around 78% seen once; the top ten hold approximately 2%. Sequencing input: peripheral blood. The receptors stem from a woman aged 55-69 years with acute or convalescent COVID-19. Both conserved end residues are part of each CDR3. The order of the fields is CDR3 protein, CDR3 DNA, clone size, D gene, J gene, V gene. The D gene is left open where the match is weak. Not all rows give a size; the values are once, few, many and, for expanded clones, a class.

CASSALAGVTGELFF,TGTGCCAGCAGTGCGCTAGCGGGAGTGACCGGGGAGCTGTTTTTT,once,TRBD2,TRBJ2-2,TRBV28
CASSLRTGATGELFF,TGTGCCAGCAGCTTACGGACAGGGGCCACCGGGGAGCTGTTTTTT,-,TRBD1,TRBJ2-2,TRBV27
CSARGRGELFF,TGCAGTGCTAGGGGCCGCGGGGAGCTGTTTTTT,many,-,TRBJ2-2,TRBV20-1
CASSIAGTSGYNEQFF,TGCGCCAGCAGTATAGCCGGGACTAGCGGCTACAATGAGCAGTTCTTC,-,TRBD2,TRBJ2-1,TRBV10-1
CATAEGLHTSTDTQYF,TGTGCCACCGCCGAGGGACTACATACTAGCACAGATACGCAGTATTTT,-,TRBD2,TRBJ2-3,TRBV2
CASSQSPYNEQFF,TGTGCCAGCAGTCAATCCCCCTACAATGAGCAGTTCTTC,few,-,TRBJ2-1,TRBV6-4
CASSYASDGYTF,TGTGCCAGCAGTTACGCCTCAGATGGCTACACCTTC,-,-,TRBJ1-2,TRBV6-6
CASSQEAAGVRGYTF,TGTGCCAGCAGCCAAGAGGCGGCAGGGGTACGTGGCTACACCTTC,-,-,TRBJ1-2,TRBV3-1/TRBV3-2
CASSLNAGQGNGYTF,TGCGCCAGCAGCTTAAACGCGGGACAGGGGAATGGCTACACCTTC,-,TRBD1,TRBJ1-2,TRBV5-1
CASSFRSGLYNSPLHF,TGTGCCAGCAGTTTCCGTTCAGGTCTTTATAATTCACCCCTCCACTTT,once,-,TRBJ1-6,TRBV6-6
CASSQEGTGNQPQHF,TGCGCCAGCAGCCAAGAAGGGACAGGGAATCAGCCCCAGCATTTT,-,TRBD1,TRBJ1-5,TRBV4-1
CASSRESHTDTQYF,TGTGCCAGCAGTCGGGAGAGCCACACAGATACGCAGTATTTT,once,-,TRBJ2-3,TRBV6-5
CATQGQGDYEQYF,TGTGCCACCCAAGGGCAGGGGGACTACGAGCAGTACTTC,-,TRBD1,TRBJ2-7,TRBV7-6
CASGLGATNEKLFF,TGTGCCAGCGGGCTGGGAGCAACTAATGAAAAACTGTTTTTT,-,-,TRBJ1-4,TRBV5-6
CATRQGMRYEQYF,TGTGCCACCCGACAGGGAATGCGCTACGAGCAGTACTTC,-,TRBD1,TRBJ2-7,TRBV27
CASSSGGGRPTSYEQYF,TGTGCCAGCAGCAGTGGGGGGGGCAGGCCCACCTCCTACGAGCAGTACTTC,-,-,TRBJ2-7,TRBV21-1
CASSVVGQLNTEAFF,TGTGCCAGCAGCGTCGTCGGACAGTTGAACACTGAAGCTTTCTTT,-,-,TRBJ1-1,TRBV9
CATSRDPSGRVFSYEQYF,TGTGCCACCAGCAGAGATCCTAGCGGGAGGGTTTTTTCCTACGAGCAGTACTTC,-,TRBD2,TRBJ2-7,TRBV15
CASSQGQGQGYGYTF,TGTGCCAGCAGCCAAGGCCAGGGACAGGGATATGGCTACACCTTC,-,TRBD1,TRBJ1-2,TRBV3-1/TRBV3-2
CASSLGPGGDSPLHF,TGCGCCAGCAGCTTGGGGCCAGGGGGCGATTCACCCCTCCACTTT,-,TRBD1,TRBJ1-6,TRBV5-1
CSVLLDFPSYEQYF,TGCAGCGTTCTTTTAGATTTTCCCTCCTACGAGCAGTACTTC,-,-,TRBJ2-7,TRBV29-1
CASSIRDTETPRYF,TGTGCCAGCAGCATCCGGGACACCGAAACTCCGAGGTACTTC,-,-,TRBJ2-7,TRBV21-1
CASSDARVNEKLFF,TGTGCCAGCAGTGATGCCAGGGTCAATGAAAAACTGTTTTTT,-,-,TRBJ1-4,TRBV25-1
CASSESLIIEPQHF,TGTGCCAGCAGTGAGAGCCTAATCATCGAGCCCCAGCATTTT,-,-,TRBJ1-5,TRBV27
CATSRGTGGQETQYF,TGTGCCACCAGCAGAGGCACAGGGGGGCAAGAGACCCAGTACTTC,-,TRBD1,TRBJ2-5,TRBV15
CASSISGSSYEQYF,TGTGCCAGTAGTATTAGCGGCTCATCCTACGAGCAGTACTTC,few,-,TRBJ2-7,TRBV19
CASSLPRSQGEFF,TGTGCCAGCAGCTTGCCCCGGTCCCAGGGGGAGTTCTTC,-,TRBD1,TRBJ2-1,TRBV5-4
CASSPLQNYGYTF,TGTGCCAGCTCACCACTCCAGAACTATGGCTACACCTTC,few,-,TRBJ1-2,TRBV18
CASSLRSRTEAFF,TGTGCCAGCAGTTTACGGTCTCGCACTGAAGCTTTCTTT,once,-,TRBJ1-1,TRBV27
CASSLVSYEQYF,TGTGCCAGCAGCTTAGTATCCTACGAGCAGTACTTC,-,-,TRBJ2-7,TRBV7-9
CASPGGLVDTGELFF,TGTGCCTCTCCTGGCGGACTAGTGGACACCGGGGAGCTGTTTTTT,-,TRBD2,TRBJ2-2,TRBV30
CAIRRDREDEQFF,TGTGCCATCAGGCGGGACAGGGAGGATGAGCAGTTCTTC,-,TRBD1,TRBJ2-1,TRBV10-3
CASKVWGQGRTQYF,TGTGCCAGCAAAGTTTGGGGACAGGGTCGAACCCAGTACTTC,-,TRBD1,TRBJ2-5,TRBV6-5
CASSLEGTGGEKLFF,TGCGCCAGCAGCTTGGAGGGGACAGGGGGTGAAAAACTGTTTTTT,-,TRBD1,TRBJ1-4,TRBV5-1
CSASWEPPNYEQFF,TGCAGTGCTAGTTGGGAGCCCCCTAATTATGAGCAGTTCTTC,-,-,TRBJ2-1,TRBV20-1
CASSFGTGSDTQYF,TGTGCCAGCAGCTTCGGGACAGGGTCAGATACGCAGTATTTT,-,TRBD1,TRBJ2-3,TRBV11-3
CASNVGSRTTEAFF,TGTGCCAGCAACGTGGGGAGCCGAACAACTGAAGCTTTCTTT,-,-,TRBJ1-1,TRBV7-9
CASSWPAGTKSSYNEQFF,TGCGCCAGCAGCTGGCCAGCCGGGACAAAGAGCTCCTACAATGAGCAGTTCTTC,-,-,TRBJ2-1,TRBV5-1
CASSLAASGSDEQYF,TGCGCCAGCAGCTTGGCGGCTAGCGGGAGTGACGAGCAGTACTTC,once,TRBD2,TRBJ2-7,TRBV5-1
CAIRMTGGDGDGQYF,TGTGCCATCAGGATGACAGGGGGAGACGGCGACGGTCAGTACTTC,once,TRBD1,TRBJ2-7,TRBV10-3
CASSLEPGLAKNIQYF,TGTGCCAGCAGCTTAGAACCCGGACTAGCCAAAAACATTCAGTACTTC,-,-,TRBJ2-4,TRBV7-6
CASSLPSDSYNEQFF,TGCGCCAGCAGCTTGCCCAGCGACTCCTACAATGAGCAGTTCTTC,-,-,TRBJ2-1,TRBV5-1
CASSLGDSRDNEQFF,TGCGCCAGCAGCCTTGGGGACAGCCGGGACAATGAGCAGTTCTTC,-,TRBD1,TRBJ2-1,TRBV5-1
CASSLLASGTHEQYF,TGCGCCAGCAGCTTGTTGGCTAGCGGGACGCACGAGCAGTACTTC,-,TRBD2,TRBJ2-7,TRBV5-1
CASSSLTPADEQFF,TGTGCCAGCAGCTCCCTGACTCCCGCAGATGAGCAGTTCTTC,few,-,TRBJ2-1,TRBV27
CAEGGQEKSGANVLTF,TGTGCAGAGGGGGGACAGGAAAAATCTGGGGCCAACGTCCTGACTTTC,-,TRBD1,TRBJ2-6,TRBV19
CASSLEGTIEAFF,TGTGCCAGCAGCTTAGAAGGGACAATTGAAGCTTTCTTT,-,-,TRBJ1-1,TRBV7-9